This TCR beta chain emerged from a study of T cell repertoires in cytomegalovirus infection. Across the study: Epitope selection comprised recently identified HLA-C-restricted CMV epitopes and well-studied HLA-B-restricted CMV epitopes. Matching HLA type, along with CMV infection, was indicated by public TCR beta signatures. The study, taken as a whole, reports: Clonotypes of TCR beta that were HLA-C-restricted and CMV-specific dominated the ex vivo response.

TCRdb reprocessed the reads via MiXCR and lists one record per CDR3 protein. The sample includes about 310,000 distinct CDR3 sequences, 20% to 25% of them seen just once. With regard to this clonotype: The target antigen is unknown.

V lost 5 bases to trimming and J lost 3 bases; unmatched junction nucleotides: 11. CDR1 SGHVS and CDR2 FQNEAQ come from the germline V gene. CDR3 length: 17 amino acids. This rearrangement joins TRBV7-8 to TRBJ1-3, with TRBD1 identical over 9 bases. The sequence was collected from a human donor in good health (CMV status not recorded). Some clones in this sample may be carry-over from other donors' samples. This sample comprised cultured PBMCs, obtained from culture after CMV antigen stimulation. The CDR3, as DNA: TGTGCCAGCAGCCCTCCCACAGGGGGCTCACGTGGAAACACCATATATTTT. This translates into CASSPPTGGSRGNTIYF.